The 26 T cell receptor beta chains reported below all come from one sample, sequenced in a study of persistence of HIV-infected CD4 T cells. Their antigen targets remain unknown. This nonspecific control used anti-CD3/anti-CD28 bead stimulation of CD4+ T cells. Sorting selected CD4+ T cells upregulating both CD40 ligand and CD69. The libraries were made with immunoSEQ version 4 in survey mode. The protocol was immunoSEQ multiplex PCR, while the TCRdb copy is restricted to in-frame clones and leaves out a portion. Of about 45,000 clones detected, about nine tenths appear once; the ten largest clones hold approximately 2%. The specimen comprised CD4+ T cells sorted from PBMCs after roughly 19-hour stimulation, sampled from a patient who received antiretroviral therapy. All receptors derive from an adult man with HIV who was CMV-seropositive.

This clone has only a few counts. The chain employs TRBV6-6 and TRBJ1-6; a possible D gene is TRBD1 (5 bases). The V and J ends lost 5 bases and 4 bases respectively, with 21 bases between them. The CDR3 totals 18 residues. Germline V gives CDR1 MNHNY, CDR2 SVGAGI (reference sequence). This CDR3 reads CASSPALGGVGYNSPLHF. CDR3 DNA: TGTGCCAGCAGTCCCGCTCTTGGAGGGGTTGGGTATAATTCACCCCTCCACTTT.

The chain joins TRBV11-3 to TRBJ2-3; 7 positions match TRBD2. V shed 2 bases and J 1 base; nucleotides not matched to a gene: 0. This CDR3 spans 14 amino acids. The V gene's germline CDR1 is SGHNT and CDR2 YENEEA. CDR3 sequence reads: CASSLRGGTDTQYF. CDR3 coding DNA: TGTGCCAGCAGCTTACGGGGGGGCACAGATACGCAGTATTTT.

The chain is built from TRBV28 and TRBJ2-1, with D maybe TRBD1 (6 bases). CDR1 is MDHEN and CDR2 is SYDVKM in the germline V gene. Between the trimmed V and J ends, which lost 6 bases and 1 base, there was a span of 16 bases. The CDR3 loop spans 16 amino acids. The CDR3 DNA is TGTGCCAGCAGCCGCCTCACAGGGTCATCCTACAATGAGCAGTTCTTC. Amino acid sequence: CASSRLTGSSYNEQFF. The full variable domain, rest sourced from reference TRBV28 and TRBJ2-1, is DVKVTQSSRYLVKRTGEKVFLECVQDMDHENMFWYRQDPGLGLRLIYFSYDVKMKEKGDIPEGYSVSREKKERFSLILESASTNQTSMYLCASSRLTGSSYNEQFFGPGTRLTVL.

The chain combines TRBV7-2 with TRBJ2-7, with a tentative D call TRBD2 (6 bases). CDR1 SGHTA and CDR2 FQGNSA come from the germline V gene. V was shortened by 3 bases and J by 6 bases, with 15 bases between the two germline ends. The CDR3 covers 14 residues. CDR3: CASSFAGPRSEQYF. CDR3 DNA sequence: TGTGCCAGCAGCTTTGCGGGGCCCCGGAGCGAGCAGTACTTC.

This sequence joins TRBV5-3 and TRBJ2-1, with 14 bases matching TRBD2. TRBV5-3 is an ORF, and what it does is uncertain. The CDR3 has 17 residues. V dropped 4 bases and J dropped 9; count of bases not matched to a gene: 12. CDR3 residues: CARSISTTSGGAGEQFF. The CDR3 bases are TGTGCCAGAAGCATATCTACGACTAGCGGGGGGGCGGGTGAGCAGTTCTTC.

The rearrangement links TRBV27 to TRBJ1-2, with D tentatively TRBD1 (5 bases). Germline V CDR1 and CDR2: MNHEY, SMNVEV (reference sequence). The CDR3 spans 13 residues. V lost 6 bases to trimming and J lost 5 bases, with 13 bases between them. In nucleotides, the CDR3 is TGTGCCAGCAGACCAACAGGAGGGTATGGCTACACCTTC. Translation gives CASRPTGGYGYTF.

This chain links TRBV7-8 with TRBJ2-3, with a tentative D call TRBD2 (5 bases). The length of the CDR3 is 14 residues. Trimming took 4 bases from V and 3 from J, leaving 11 bases between them. The V gene's germline CDR1 is SGHVS and CDR2 FQNEAQ. The CDR3 region is CASSYSGSTDTQYF. The CDR3 nucleotides are TGTGCCAGCAGCTATAGTGGGAGTACAGATACGCAGTATTTT.

V is TRBV5-5 and J is TRBJ2-4; a possible D gene is TRBD1 (5 bases). Trimming stripped 0 bases from V and 6 bases from J, with 10 bases between. Germline V CDR1 and CDR2: SGHKS, YYEKEE (reference sequence). This CDR3 spans 14 amino acids. CDR3 region: CASSLGYRGNIQYF. In DNA, the CDR3 is TGTGCCAGCAGCTTGGGTTATAGGGGAAACATTCAGTACTTC.

The chain recombines TRBV21-1 with TRBJ2-7; the listed D gene, TRBD1, was not tested against the DNA. TRBV21-1 is termed a pseudogene. There are 15 residues in the CDR3. Here the CDR3 reads CASSKADRVSYEQYF. CDR3 sequence (DNA): TGTGCCAGCAGCAAAGCCGACAGGGTTTCCTACGAGCAGTACTTC.

The rearrangement links TRBV6-4 to TRBJ2-3, with a tentative D call TRBD2 (6 bases). The V gene lost 3 bases and the J gene lost 5 bases, with 15 bases spanning the gap. Germline V CDR1 and CDR2: MRHNA, SNTAGT. The CDR3 length is 15 residues. The CDR3 sequence: CASSESGRLVDTQYF. The CDR3 DNA is TGTGCCAGCAGTGAATCTGGGAGACTAGTAGATACGCAGTATTTT.

This clone appeared once. The chain carries TRBV5-1 and TRBJ1-4, with D hard to call. The CDR3 runs 14 residues. The V end was cut by 2 bases, the J end by 3 bases, with 8 bases between. Germline V lookup: CDR1 SGHRS, CDR2 YFSETQ. The CDR3 nucleotides are TGCGCCAGCAGCTTCGGGGTACCTAATGAAAAACTGTTTTTT. This encodes CASSFGVPNEKLFF.

The chain carries TRBV6-5 and TRBJ2-7; D call uncertain. The CDR3 is 10 residues long. Looked up from germline, CDR1 is MNHEY and CDR2 is SVGAGI. The V end was cut by 5 bases, the J end by 4 bases, with 3 bases between. The CDR3 spells CASSTYEQYF. CDR3 nucleotide sequence: TGTGCCAGCAGTACTTACGAGCAGTACTTC.

This clone was seen only once. This chain joins TRBV5-1 and TRBJ1-1; 9 nucleotides line up with TRBD1. CDR3 length: 16 amino acids. After removal of 4 bases from V and 0 bases from J, the junction contained 7 bases not matched to a gene. Germline CDR1 is SGHRS and CDR2 is YFSETQ. CDR3 DNA: TGCGCCAGCAGCCCGGACAGGGGAGGGATGAACACTGAAGCTTTCTTT. Translating gives CASSPDRGGMNTEAFF.

The J gene is TRBJ1-5, the V gene TRBV6-5; 7 bases map to TRBD1. CDR3 length equals 16 residues. V shed 0 bases and J 6 bases; nucleotides not matched to a gene: 8. Germline V CDR1 and CDR2: MNHEY, SVGAGI. CDR3 loop: CASSYSGTGEGQPQHF. DNA for the CDR3: TGTGCCAGCAGTTACTCTGGAACAGGGGAAGGTCAGCCCCAGCATTTT.

The CDR3 protein is CASRRGTNTGELFF. CDR3 DNA: TGTGCCTCCAGGAGGGGCACGAACACCGGGGAGCTGTTTTTT. The J gene is TRBJ2-2, the V gene TRBV9; weak D call: TRBD2 (6 bases). Germline values: CDR1 SGDLS, CDR2 YYNGEE. This CDR3 has 14 residues. Trimming took off 10 bases at V and 0 bases at J, with 13 bases between the two ends.

The chain carries TRBV5-5 and TRBJ1-2; 11 nucleotides line up with TRBD1. Germline trimming cut 3 bases from V and 4 bases from J; bases unmatched to any gene: 8. Germline lookup yields CDR1 SGHKS and CDR2 YYEKEE (reference sequence). The CDR3 is 16 residues long. CDR3 nucleotides: TGTGCCAGCAGCTCCGGACAGGGGGCCCACCTCTATGGCTACACCTTC. Its protein is CASSSGQGAHLYGYTF.

The chain carries TRBV5-4 and TRBJ1-4, with a possible D match to TRBD1 (5 bases). The CDR3 runs 13 residues. The germline V and J ends were trimmed by 4 bases and 4 bases, with 8 bases remaining between them. Germline V gene lookup returns CDR1 SGHNT and CDR2 YYREEE (reference sequence). The CDR3: CASSIDSNEKLFF. CDR3 nucleotide sequence: TGTGCCAGCAGCATAGACAGTAATGAAAAACTGTTTTTT.

The chain has TRBV24-1 and TRBJ2-3; 8 positions agree with TRBD2. Germline assignment: CDR1 KGHDR and CDR2 SFDVKD. The CDR3 covers 16 residues. The V gene end was trimmed by 0 bases and the J gene end by 2 bases; junction bases not matched to a gene: 3. CDR3 nucleotides: TGTGCCACCAGTGATTTGCACGGGGGGGTCACAGATACGCAGTATTTT. It codes for CATSDLHGGVTDTQYF.

V gene TRBV5-8 combines with J gene TRBJ1-5; no firm D call. This CDR3 spans 15 amino acids. V lost 0 bases, J lost 1 base, and 8 bases lay in between. CDR1 is SGHTS, CDR2 YDEGEE, per germline. Written as DNA, the CDR3 is TGTGCCAGCAGCTTGGTTACGGGGAGCAATCAGCCCCAGCATTTT. This encodes CASSLVTGSNQPQHF.

The J gene is TRBJ1-2, the V gene TRBV14; unclear D gene. With 3 bases removed from V and 4 bases from J, the gap between germline ends came to 12 bases. This CDR3 is 14 amino acids long. The germline CDR1 and CDR2 sequences are SGHDN and FVKESK. CDR3 amino acids: CASSHLGQVYGYTF. CDR3 in DNA: TGTGCCAGCAGCCACCTCGGGCAGGTCTATGGCTACACCTTC.

The CDR3 nucleotides read TGTGCGACGCACCCGGACAGGGCCTTTGGCACTGAAGCTTTCTTT. This sequence encodes CATHPDRAFGTEAFF. This rearrangement joins TRBV6-5 to TRBJ1-1; the match to TRBD1 covers 8 bases. CDR1 and CDR2 from the germline V gene are MNHEY and SVGAGI. The CDR3 has 15 amino acids.

The chain joins TRBV6-5 to TRBJ1-6, with D possibly matching TRBD1 (5 bases). Germline V lookup: CDR1 MNHEY, CDR2 SVGAGI. The CDR3 extends over 13 amino acids. V was shortened by 10 bases and J by 8 bases, with 15 bases between the two germline ends. CDR3 DNA sequence: TGTGCCACCCGCACCGGGGGAGATTCACCCCTCCACTTT. Protein sequence: CATRTGGDSPLHF.

CDR3 nucleotide sequence: TGCGCCAGCAGCTTGGAAGGTAAGCTGAACACTGAAGCTTTCTTT. It encodes CASSLEGKLNTEAFF. The rearrangement joins TRBV5-1 to TRBJ1-1; D uncertain. The CDR3 sequence is 15 residues long. The germline V gene has CDR1 SGHRS and CDR2 YFSETQ. Trimming left V 0 bases short and J 0 bases short, with 9 bases between.

The chain joins TRBV19 to TRBJ1-1, with TRBD1 matching 9 bases. The CDR3 contains 15 residues. V shed 6 bases and J 4 bases; nucleotides not matched to a gene: 9. Germline CDR1 LNHDA, CDR2 SQIVND (reference sequence). Here the CDR3 reads CASSQTGGGGTEAFF. CDR3 coding DNA: TGTGCCAGTAGCCAGACAGGGGGTGGTGGCACTGAAGCTTTCTTT.

The rearrangement links TRBV7-2 to TRBJ1-2; D gene ambiguous. The CDR3 loop spans 14 amino acids. Trimming stripped 5 bases from V and 5 bases from J, with 15 bases between. The germline V gene has CDR1 SGHTA and CDR2 FQGNSA. The CDR3 nucleotides are TGTGCCAGCAGCATAGTGGAGCGGGCGTATGGCTACACCTTC. Its protein product is CASSIVERAYGYTF.

This clone is a singleton in its sample. The rearrangement uses TRBV13 and TRBJ2-3, with a weak D call TRBD1 (5 bases). The CDR3 runs to 16 residues. Trimming stripped 0 bases from V and 0 bases from J, with 10 bases between. Germline assignment: CDR1 PRHDT and CDR2 FYEKMQ (reference sequence). The CDR3: CASSLGQGWSTDTQYF. The CDR3 DNA is TGTGCCAGCAGCTTAGGGCAGGGTTGGAGCACAGATACGCAGTATTTT.